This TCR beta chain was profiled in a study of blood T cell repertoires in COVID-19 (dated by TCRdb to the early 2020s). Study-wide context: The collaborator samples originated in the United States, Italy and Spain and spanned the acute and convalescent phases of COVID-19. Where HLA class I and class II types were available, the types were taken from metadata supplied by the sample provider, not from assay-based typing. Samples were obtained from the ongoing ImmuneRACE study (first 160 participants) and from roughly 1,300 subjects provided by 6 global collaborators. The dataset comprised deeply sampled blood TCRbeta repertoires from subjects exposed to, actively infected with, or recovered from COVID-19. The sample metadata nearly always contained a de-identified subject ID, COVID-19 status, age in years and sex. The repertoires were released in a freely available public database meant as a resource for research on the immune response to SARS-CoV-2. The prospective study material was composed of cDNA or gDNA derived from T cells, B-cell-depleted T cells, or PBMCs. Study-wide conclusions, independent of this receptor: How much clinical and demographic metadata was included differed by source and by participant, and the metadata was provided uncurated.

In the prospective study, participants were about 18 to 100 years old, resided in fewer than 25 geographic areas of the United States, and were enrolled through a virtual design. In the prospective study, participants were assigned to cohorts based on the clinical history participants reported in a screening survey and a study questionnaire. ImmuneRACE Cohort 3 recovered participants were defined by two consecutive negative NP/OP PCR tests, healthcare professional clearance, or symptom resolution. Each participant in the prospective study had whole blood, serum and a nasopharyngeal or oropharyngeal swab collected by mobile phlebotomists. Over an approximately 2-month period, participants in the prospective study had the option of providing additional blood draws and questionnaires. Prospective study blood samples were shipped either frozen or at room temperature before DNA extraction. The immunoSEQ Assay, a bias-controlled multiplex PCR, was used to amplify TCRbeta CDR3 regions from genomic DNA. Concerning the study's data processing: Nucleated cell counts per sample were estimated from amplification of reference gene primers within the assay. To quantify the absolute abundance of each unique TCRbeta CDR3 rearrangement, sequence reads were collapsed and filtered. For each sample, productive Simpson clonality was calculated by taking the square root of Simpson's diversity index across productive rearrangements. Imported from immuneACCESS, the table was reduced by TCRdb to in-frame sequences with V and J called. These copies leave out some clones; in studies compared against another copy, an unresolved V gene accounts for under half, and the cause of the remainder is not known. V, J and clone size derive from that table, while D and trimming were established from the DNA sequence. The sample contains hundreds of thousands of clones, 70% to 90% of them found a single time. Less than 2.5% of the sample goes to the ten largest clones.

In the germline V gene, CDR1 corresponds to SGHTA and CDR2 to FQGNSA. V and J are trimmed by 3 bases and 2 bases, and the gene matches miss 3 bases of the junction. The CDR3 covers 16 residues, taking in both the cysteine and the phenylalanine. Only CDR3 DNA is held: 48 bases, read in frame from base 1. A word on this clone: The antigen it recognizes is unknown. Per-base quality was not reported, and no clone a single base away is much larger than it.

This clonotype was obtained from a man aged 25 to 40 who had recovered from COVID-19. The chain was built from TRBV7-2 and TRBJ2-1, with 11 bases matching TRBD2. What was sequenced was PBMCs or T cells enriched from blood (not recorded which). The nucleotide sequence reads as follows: TGTGCCAGCAGCTTGCTAGCGGGGGGACCCTACAATGAGCAGTTCTTC. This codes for CASSLLAGGPYNEQFF.